The subject of this entry is one T cell receptor (beta chain). Other nucleotide sequences from this sample produce the same CDR3. The sample originates from a study of blood T cell repertoires in COVID-19. Study information: There were acute and convalescent COVID-19 samples, and they came from the United States, Italy and Spain. T cells, B-cell-depleted T cells, or PBMCs supplied cDNA or gDNA.

Germline lookup yields CDR1 KGHDR and CDR2 SFDVKD. The CDR3 has 15 residues. V was trimmed by 7 bases and J by 4 bases, leaving 16 bases between them. Per the original data handling: Nucleated cell number was recorded as an estimate derived from reference gene primer amplification. The protocol was immunoSEQ multiplex PCR, while the TCRdb copy is restricted to in-frame clones and leaves out a portion. V and J calls and clone size come straight from that table; D and trimming were deduced from the DNA. The data contain approximately 66,000 clones, roughly 84% of them singletons. The chain has TRBV24-1 and TRBJ2-1; D is perhaps TRBD2 (6 bases). Sequenced sample: peripheral blood. The sequence derives from a man between 45 and 60 years old with active COVID-19. The CDR3 DNA reads TGTGCCACCAGGGGGCGGGGAGAAAGGTACAATGAGCAGTTCTTC. Translating it yields CATRGRGERYNEQFF.